This T cell receptor beta chain appears in the sequencing data of a study of T-cell reconstitution after alpha-beta-depleted transplantation in children. Unique molecular identifiers were incorporated when the TCRbeta library was constructed. TCRdb passed the PCR reads through MiXCR, listing each CDR3 protein once. The data contain roughly 500,000 distinct CDR3 sequences, 10% of them seen just once; the ten biggest clones take up about 2.1%. As regards this clonotype: Antigen: not known. A much larger clone differs from this one at a single base, so this may be a read error.

Overall study findings and caveats: Some patients showed high day-60 TCRbeta diversity, which derived from surviving recipient T cells and thymic progenitors. Two months or so post-transplant, alpha-beta T cells reportedly derived from several hundred expanded graft clones. The authors attributed T-cell counts and diversity one year after transplant mostly to newly produced T cells.

Germline CDR1 and CDR2: SQVTM and ANQGSEA. This CDR3 has 15 amino acids. The germline V and J ends were trimmed by 6 bases and 5 bases, with 22 bases remaining between them. This chain uses TRBV29-1 with TRBJ1-2, with a weak D call TRBD1 (5 bases). This sample comprised PBMCs, obtained before TCRalphabeta/CD19-depleted stem cell transplant. The origin of this receptor is a child aged 2-9 years with inherited bone marrow failure, due to receive a stem cell transplant. The CDR3 here is CSVGLGRTGLYGYTF. CDR3 bases: TGCAGCGTCGGCCTGGGCAGGACGGGACTGTATGGCTACACCTTC.